The 4 T cell receptor beta chains below were found in one sample sequenced in a study of T cells in Graves' hyperthyroidism and ophthalmopathy. Using RNA transcripts as the source, TCR beta CDR3 regions were amplified. The HTBI primer set was used in a first-round RT-PCR of the TCR CDR3. TCRdb reprocessed the multiplex PCR reads via MiXCR and lists one record per CDR3 protein. In the table there are approximately 400,000 distinct CDR3 sequences, about 18% of which are singletons. The sample consisted of blood. The receptors come from a woman under 30 with Graves' hyperthyroidism.

This clonotype was observed many times. V is TRBV28 and J is TRBJ2-5; 7 positions match TRBD1. V lost 5 bases, J lost 4 bases, and 10 bases stayed unmatched. This CDR3 comprises 15 residues. CDR1 and CDR2 (germline): MDHEN, SYDVKM. DNA for the CDR3: TGTGCCAGCAGTGGACCGGGACAGTTGAGAGAGACCCAGTACTTC. Translating gives CASSGPGQLRETQYF.

This clonotype has at least ten counts. The chain joins TRBV4-1 to TRBJ1-1; D might be TRBD1 (5 bases). Trimming shortened V by 3 bases and J by 2 bases, and 16 bases separated the two germline ends. CDR1 and CDR2 from the germline V gene are MGHRA and YSYEKL. The CDR3 contains 16 residues. In nucleotides, the CDR3 is TGCGCCAGCAGCCACATGTCGGGGCAGTCTAACACTGAAGCTTTCTTT. It yields the protein CASSHMSGQSNTEAFF.

In this sample, this clonotype turned up many times. The V gene is TRBV24-1, the J gene TRBJ2-7; 12 positions agree with TRBD2. After removal of 9 bases from V and 2 bases from J, the junction contained 4 bases not matched to a gene. The length of the CDR3 is 14 residues. Germline CDR1 reads KGHDR; CDR2 reads SFDVKD. This chain's CDR3 is CATQTSGGAYEQYF. In nucleotides, the CDR3 is TGTGCCACCCAGACTAGCGGGGGCGCCTACGAGCAGTACTTC.

The chain couples TRBV6-1 to TRBJ2-7; 11 bases agree with TRBD2. Unmatched junction bases numbered 11, after V lost 7 bases and J lost 6 bases. This CDR3 has 15 amino acids. In germline, CDR1 is MNHNS, CDR2 SASEGT. The CDR3 DNA reads as TGTGCCAGCATAGCGGGGGGGTCTTTGGTGTTCGAGCAGTACTTC. Its protein is CASIAGGSLVFEQYF.